Here is one T cell receptor beta chain with its context. This sample is drawn from a study of blood T cell repertoires in COVID-19. Overall study: Material from acute and convalescent COVID-19 was sourced from the United States, Italy and Spain. PBMCs, B-cell-depleted T cells, or T cells were the source of the cDNA or gDNA that made up the material.

The V gene's germline CDR1 is LGHDT and CDR2 YNNKEL (reference sequence). There are 13 residues in the CDR3. V lost 0 bases and J 9 bases, leaving 8 bases between the germline ends. Original processing notes: Estimation of nucleated cell counts was performed using reference gene primer amplification. The data were produced by immunoSEQ multiplex PCR, yet TCRdb's version contains in-frame clones alone and is incomplete. The V and J calls and clone size are taken from that table; D and trimming were inferred from the DNA. The sample consists of approximately 190,000 clones, 80% of them appearing once. Sequenced sample: peripheral blood. This receptor was identified in a man between 60 and 70 years old with acute or convalescent COVID-19. This sequence joins TRBV3-1 (or the pseudogene TRBV3-2) and TRBJ1-4, with no clear D. CDR3 bases: TGTGCCAGCAGCCAAGAATCAGTCCAAAAACTGTTTTTT. Its protein is CASSQESVQKLFF.